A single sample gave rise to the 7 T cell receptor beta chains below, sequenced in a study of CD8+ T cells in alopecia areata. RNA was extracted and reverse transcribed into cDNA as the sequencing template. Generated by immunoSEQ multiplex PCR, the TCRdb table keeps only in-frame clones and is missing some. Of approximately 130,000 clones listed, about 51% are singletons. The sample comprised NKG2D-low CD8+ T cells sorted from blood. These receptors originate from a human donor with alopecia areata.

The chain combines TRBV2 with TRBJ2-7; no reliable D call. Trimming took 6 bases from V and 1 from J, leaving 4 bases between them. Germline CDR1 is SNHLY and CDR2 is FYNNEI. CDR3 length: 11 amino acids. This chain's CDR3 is CASRASYEQYF. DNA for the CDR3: TGTGCCAGCAGGGCATCCTACGAGCAGTACTTC.

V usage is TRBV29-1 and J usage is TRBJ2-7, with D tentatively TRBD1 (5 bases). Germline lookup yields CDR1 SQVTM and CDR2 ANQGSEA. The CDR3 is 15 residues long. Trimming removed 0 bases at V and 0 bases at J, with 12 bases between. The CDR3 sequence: CSVEEQGLSSYEQYF. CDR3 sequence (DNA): TGCAGCGTTGAAGAGCAGGGCCTAAGCTCCTACGAGCAGTACTTC.

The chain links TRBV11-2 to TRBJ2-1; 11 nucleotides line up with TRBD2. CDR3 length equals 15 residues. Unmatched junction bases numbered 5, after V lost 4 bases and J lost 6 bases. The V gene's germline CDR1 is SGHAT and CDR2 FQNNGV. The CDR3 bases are TGTGCCAGCAGCTCGGGACTAGCGGAGGGCAATGAGCAGTTCTTC. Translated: CASSSGLAEGNEQFF.

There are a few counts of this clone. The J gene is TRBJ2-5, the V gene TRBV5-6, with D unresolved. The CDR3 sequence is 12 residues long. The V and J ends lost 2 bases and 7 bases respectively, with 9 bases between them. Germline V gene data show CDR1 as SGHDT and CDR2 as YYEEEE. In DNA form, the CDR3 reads TGTGCCAGCAGCTTAGGAGACCGGACCCAGTACTTC. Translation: CASSLGDRTQYF.

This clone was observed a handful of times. The CDR3 loop reads CASSIGGGKGSDEQFF. CDR3 sequence (DNA): TGTGCCAGTAGTATTGGAGGGGGCAAAGGGAGTGATGAGCAGTTCTTC. This chain links TRBV19 with TRBJ2-1; D may be TRBD1 (7 bases). V shed 3 bases and J shed 8 bases, with 20 bases lying between them. Germline V gene data show CDR1 as LNHDA and CDR2 as SQIVND (reference sequence). The CDR3 covers 16 residues.

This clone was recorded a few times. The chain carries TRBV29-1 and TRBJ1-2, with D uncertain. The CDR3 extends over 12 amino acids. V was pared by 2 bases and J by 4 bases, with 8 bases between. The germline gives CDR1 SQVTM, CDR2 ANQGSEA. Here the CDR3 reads CSVETEIYGYTF. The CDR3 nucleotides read TGCAGCGTTGAAACAGAGATCTATGGCTACACCTTC. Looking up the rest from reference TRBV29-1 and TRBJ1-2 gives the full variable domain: SAVISQKPSRDICQRGTSLTIQCQVDSQVTMMFWYRQQPGQSLTLIATANQGSEATYESGFVIDKFPISRPNLTFSTLTVSNMSPEDSSIYLCSVETEIYGYTFGSGTRLTVV.

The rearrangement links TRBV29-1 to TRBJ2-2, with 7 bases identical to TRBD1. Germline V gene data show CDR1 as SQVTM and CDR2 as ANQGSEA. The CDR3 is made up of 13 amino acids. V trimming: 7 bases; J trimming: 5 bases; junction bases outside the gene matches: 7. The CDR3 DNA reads TGCAGCGGCCGACAGGGTCAGACCGGGGAGCTGTTTTTT. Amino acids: CSGRQGQTGELFF.